Included here is one T cell receptor beta chain sequence, with context. Its target is unknown. cDNA libraries for TCR beta contained unique molecular identifiers. One entry per CDR3 protein, called by TCRdb with MiXCR from the PCR reads. The top ten clones hold 7.6% of a sample with 350,000 to 450,000 distinct CDR3 sequences, about 40% of them seen once. This record comes from a study of post-analysis software for immune sequencing data. Findings of the study overall: Those with multiple sclerosis, the patient group, showed significantly lower normalized Chao1 diversity than controls. Analysis by F measure revealed that same-batch samples clustered strongly together.

This clonotype originated in a girl aged 2 to 10 with multiple sclerosis. Sequencing was done on a sample of blood.

DNA for the CDR3: TGTGCCAGCAGCTTCCGGGCTAACTTGGACTACGAGCAGTACTTC. Translation: CASSFRANLDYEQYF. The chain has TRBV7-2 and TRBJ2-7, with D unresolved. V lost 3 bases and J lost 3, with 15 bases in between. The CDR3 has 15 amino acids. CDR1 SGHTA and CDR2 FQGNSA come from the germline V gene.